This T cell receptor beta chain was retrieved from a study of cytomegalovirus exposure and HLA in healthy donors. Turning to the study itself: Inside one of the first data releases sat 75 million to 100 million unique TCRs taken from HLA-typed donors.

As concerns this clone: What it binds is unknown.

V trimming: 1 base; J trimming: 6 bases; junction bases outside the gene matches: 4. CDR3 length: 14 amino acids. Germline V gene data show CDR1 as SGHTA and CDR2 as FQGNSA. PCR primers comprised 60 Vbeta and 13 Jbeta primers. Data came from immunoSEQ multiplex PCR; TCRdb stores just in-frame clones and leaves some out. Of 130,000 or so clones listed, less than 80% are singletons. General study points: In a later analysis, a missense DCLRE1C variant was linked to TCR beta V- and J-gene trimming.

This TCR was recovered from a man aged 50 to 60 in good health and CMV-seropositive. The rearrangement links TRBV7-2 to TRBJ2-7; 9 bases match TRBD2. Sequenced material: PBMCs. Written as DNA, the CDR3 is TGTGCCAGCAGCTTAGTAGGCGGGAGGGGCGAGCAGTACTTC. Its protein product is CASSLVGGRGEQYF.